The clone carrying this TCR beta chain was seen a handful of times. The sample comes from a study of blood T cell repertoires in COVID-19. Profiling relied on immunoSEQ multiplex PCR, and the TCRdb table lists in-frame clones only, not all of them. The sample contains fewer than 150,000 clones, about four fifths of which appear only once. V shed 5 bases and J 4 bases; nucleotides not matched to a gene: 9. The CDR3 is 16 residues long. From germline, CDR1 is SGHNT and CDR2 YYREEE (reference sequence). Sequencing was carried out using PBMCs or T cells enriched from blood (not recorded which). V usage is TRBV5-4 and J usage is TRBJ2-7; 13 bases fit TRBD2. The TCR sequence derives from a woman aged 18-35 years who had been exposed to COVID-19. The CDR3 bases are TGTGCCAGCAGTTCAGGACTAGCGGGAGTATCGTACGAGCAGTACTTC. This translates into CASSSGLAGVSYEQYF.